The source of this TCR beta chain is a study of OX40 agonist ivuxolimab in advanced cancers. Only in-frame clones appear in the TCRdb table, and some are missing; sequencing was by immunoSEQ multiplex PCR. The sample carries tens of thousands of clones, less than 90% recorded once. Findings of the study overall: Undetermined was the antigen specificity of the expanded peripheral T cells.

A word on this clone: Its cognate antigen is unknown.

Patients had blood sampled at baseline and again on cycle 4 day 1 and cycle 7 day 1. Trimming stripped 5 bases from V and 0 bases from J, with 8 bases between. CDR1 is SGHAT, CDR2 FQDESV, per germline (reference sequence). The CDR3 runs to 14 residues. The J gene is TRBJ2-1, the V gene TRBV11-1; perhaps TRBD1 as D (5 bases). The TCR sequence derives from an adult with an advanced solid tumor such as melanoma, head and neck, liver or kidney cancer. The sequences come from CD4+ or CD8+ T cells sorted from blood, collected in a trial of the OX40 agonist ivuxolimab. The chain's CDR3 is CASSIRDSYNEQFF. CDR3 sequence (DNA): TGTGCCAGCAGCATCAGGGACTCCTACAATGAGCAGTTCTTC.